The 14 T cell receptor beta chains below were found in one sample sequenced in a study of blood T cell repertoires in COVID-19. Data came from immunoSEQ multiplex PCR; TCRdb stores just in-frame clones and leaves some out. This table holds fewer than 250,000 clones, 80% to 85% found once. Sequencing used peripheral blood. The receptors originated from a woman at least 80 years old with COVID-19, enrolled during active disease.

The V and J genes are TRBV7-2 and TRBJ2-3; 12 nucleotides line up with TRBD2. CDR1 is SGHTA and CDR2 is FQGNSA in the germline V gene. Trimming took 1 base from V and 5 from J; bases not matched to a gene: 4. This CDR3 contains 16 residues. CDR3 coding DNA: TGTGCCAGCAGCTTAGGACTAGCGGGGGTGGTAGATACGCAGTATTTT. This codes for CASSLGLAGVVDTQYF.

The J gene is TRBJ2-5, the V gene TRBV5-1; 8 nucleotides match TRBD2. CDR3 length: 16 residues. Germline V lookup: CDR1 SGHRS, CDR2 YFSETQ. The V gene end was trimmed by 1 base and the J gene end by 5 bases; junction bases not matched to a gene: 10. CDR3 sequence (DNA): TGCGCCAGCAGCTTGCAGGGACTAGAGGCTTCGGAGACCCAGTACTTC. Translation gives CASSLQGLEASETQYF.

The chain carries TRBV5-4 and TRBJ2-1, with TRBD2 matching over 10 bases. Germline CDR1 is SGHNT and CDR2 is YYREEE (reference sequence). The CDR3 runs to 15 residues. V lost 4 bases and J lost 5; bases outside the gene matches: 6. The CDR3 protein is CASSEGLATNNEQFF. CDR3 coding DNA: TGTGCCAGCAGCGAGGGACTAGCGACTAACAATGAGCAGTTCTTC.

V gene TRBV19 combines with J gene TRBJ2-3; D is possibly TRBD1 (5 bases). The germline V gene has CDR1 LNHDA and CDR2 SQIVND (reference sequence). The CDR3 is made up of 14 amino acids. V lost 4 bases, J lost 2 bases, and 10 bases lay in between. The CDR3, as DNA: TGTGCCAGTAGTAGAAACAGGATCACAGATACGCAGTATTTT. The encoded protein is CASSRNRITDTQYF.

The chain links TRBV5-1 to TRBJ2-6; D unresolved. Germline V CDR1 and CDR2: SGHRS, YFSETQ. V gave up 0 bases and J gave up 1 base, with 11 bases separating them. The CDR3 covers 17 residues. DNA of the CDR3: TGCGCCAGCAGCTTGGTTGGCCAGACTTCTGGGGCCAACGTCCTGACTTTC. Translating gives CASSLVGQTSGANVLTF.

V is TRBV2 and J is TRBJ1-3, with D uncertain. The CDR3 sequence is 16 residues long. CDR1 and CDR2 from the germline V gene are SNHLY and FYNNEI. V lost 3 bases and J 2 bases, leaving 14 bases between the germline ends. CDR3 residues: CASSEDGRPAGNTIYF. CDR3 in DNA: TGTGCCAGCAGTGAGGATGGGAGGCCCGCTGGAAACACCATATATTTT.

The chain carries TRBV5-8 and TRBJ2-7, with a weak D call TRBD1 (5 bases). V shed 2 bases and J shed 3 bases, with 9 bases lying between them. The CDR3 spans 13 residues. Germline CDR1 and CDR2: SGHTS and YDEGEE. CDR3 bases: TGTGCCAGCAGCTTAGGCAGGGACTACGAGCAGTACGTC. Amino acid sequence: CASSLGRDYEQYV.

The chain carries TRBV3-1 (or the pseudogene TRBV3-2) and TRBJ1-2; D not resolved. The CDR3 runs to 14 residues. Germline V gives CDR1 LGHDT, CDR2 YNNKEL (reference sequence). Deletions cut 1 base from V and 8 bases from J, with 14 bases between. In DNA form, the CDR3 reads TGTGCCAGCAGCCAAGTATCCTCGTCGCGAGGCTACACCTTC. Encoded protein: CASSQVSSSRGYTF.

This chain connects TRBV3-1 (or the pseudogene TRBV3-2) to TRBJ2-1; 10 bases line up with TRBD2. The CDR3 totals 16 residues. The ends lost 2 bases at V and 2 bases at J; junction bases unmatched: 3. CDR1 is LGHDT and CDR2 is YNNKEL in the germline V gene (reference sequence). CDR3 in amino acids: CASSQQSGGAYNEQFF. The CDR3 DNA is TGTGCCAGCAGCCAACAAAGCGGGGGGGCCTACAATGAGCAGTTCTTC.

This chain uses TRBV13 with TRBJ2-3, with 13 nucleotides matching TRBD2. CDR3 size: 16 residues. Germline lookup yields CDR1 PRHDT and CDR2 FYEKMQ (reference sequence). V lost 5 bases and J lost 7; bases outside the gene matches: 9. The CDR3 reads CASSTRTSGSTNTQYF. The CDR3 region has the DNA TGTGCCAGCAGCACCAGGACTAGCGGGAGTACTAATACGCAGTATTTT.

The genes are TRBV6-6 and TRBJ1-2, with D perhaps matching TRBD1 (5 bases). Germline V lookup: CDR1 MNHNY, CDR2 SVGAGI (reference sequence). This CDR3 contains 13 residues. V lost 2 bases, J lost 7 bases, and 11 bases lay in between. The CDR3 DNA is TGTGCCAGCAGTTACACGGGGGGAGGTGGCTACACCTTC. Protein: CASSYTGGGGYTF.

The chain couples TRBV5-1 to TRBJ2-1, with D tentatively TRBD2 (5 bases). The germline CDR1 and CDR2 sequences are SGHRS and YFSETQ. The CDR3 spans 17 residues. The V end was cut by 1 base, the J end by 3 bases, with 17 bases between. The CDR3 spells CASSLTLFVGNYNEQFF. DNA for the CDR3: TGCGCCAGCAGCTTGACACTCTTTGTCGGGAACTACAATGAGCAGTTCTTC.

The V call is TRBV19, the J call TRBJ1-2, with a weak D call TRBD1 (5 bases). The length of the CDR3 is 14 residues. Germline V gene data show CDR1 as LNHDA and CDR2 as SQIVND (reference sequence). The ends were cut back, 6 bases at V and 0 bases at J, with 11 bases in the middle. The DNA of the CDR3 is TGTGCCAGTAGGGAGGGGCCAACTAACTATGGCTACACCTTC. Its protein is CASREGPTNYGYTF. Looking up the rest from reference TRBV19 and TRBJ1-2 gives the full variable domain: DGGITQSPKYLFRKEGQNVTLSCEQNLNHDAMYWYRQDPGQGLRLIYYSQIVNDFQKGDIAEGYSVSREKKESFPLTVTSAQKNPTAFYLCASREGPTNYGYTFGSGTRLTVV.

This chain uses TRBV10-3 with TRBJ1-1; 12 bases match TRBD1. The CDR3 extends over 15 amino acids. Germline values: CDR1 ENHRY, CDR2 SYGVKD. V dropped 9 bases and J dropped 4; count of bases not matched to a gene: 9. For the CDR3, the DNA is TGTGCCATGTCCGGGACAGGGGGCTCGGGCACTGAAGCTTTCTTT. This translates into CAMSGTGGSGTEAFF.